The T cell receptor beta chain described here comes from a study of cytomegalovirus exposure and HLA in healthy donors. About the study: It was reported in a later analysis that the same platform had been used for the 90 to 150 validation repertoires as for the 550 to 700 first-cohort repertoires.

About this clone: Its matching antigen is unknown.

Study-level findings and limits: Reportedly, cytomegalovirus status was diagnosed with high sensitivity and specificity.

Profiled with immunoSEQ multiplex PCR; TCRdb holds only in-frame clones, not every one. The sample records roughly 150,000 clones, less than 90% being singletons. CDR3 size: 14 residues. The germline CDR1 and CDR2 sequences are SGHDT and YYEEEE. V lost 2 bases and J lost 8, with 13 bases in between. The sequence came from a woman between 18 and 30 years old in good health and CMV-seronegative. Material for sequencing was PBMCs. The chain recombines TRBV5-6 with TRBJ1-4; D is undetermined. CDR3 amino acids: CASSLVTGREKLFF. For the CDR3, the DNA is TGTGCCAGCAGCTTAGTTACGGGGAGGGAAAAACTGTTTTTT.